What follows are 17 T cell receptor beta chains derived from one specimen sequenced in a study of cytomegalovirus exposure and HLA in healthy donors. The PCR employed 60 Vbeta primers together with 13 Jbeta primers. This table comes from immunoSEQ multiplex PCR, and its TCRdb copy is limited to in-frame clones, with some not included. In all, the sample yields 60,000 to 75,000 clones. The sequenced material came from PBMCs. The receptors derive from a female donor in good health and CMV-seropositive.

V usage is TRBV6-1 and J usage is TRBJ2-2; D perhaps matches TRBD2 (5 bases). CDR1 is MNHNS and CDR2 is SASEGT in the germline V gene. Trimming removed 4 bases from V and 0 bases from J, with 12 bases in between. The CDR3 has 16 amino acids. The CDR3 sequence is CASSADYLSNTGELFF. CDR3 bases: TGTGCCAGCAGTGCTGACTATCTTTCGAACACCGGGGAGCTGTTTTTT.

The chain carries TRBV5-1 and TRBJ2-6; 13 bases are a match to TRBD2. Germline V gene data show CDR1 as SGHRS and CDR2 as YFSETQ. The CDR3 runs 17 residues. The junction had 4 bases not matched to a gene; V was cut back by 5 bases and J by 2 bases. CDR3 coding DNA: TGCGCCAGCAGATTCGGACTAGCGGGGGCTGGGGCCAACGTCCTGACTTTC. Translating it yields CASRFGLAGAGANVLTF.

The V and J genes are TRBV5-4 and TRBJ2-5; D is possibly TRBD1 (6 bases). The V gene lost 1 base and the J gene lost 5 bases, with 12 bases spanning the gap. The CDR3 sequence is 14 residues long. Germline assignment: CDR1 SGHNT and CDR2 YYREEE (reference sequence). The CDR3 bases are TGTGCCAGCAGCTTGCAGGGGTCCGGGGAGACCCAGTACTTC. This gives the protein CASSLQGSGETQYF.

This chain links TRBV7-9 with TRBJ1-1; 8 positions agree with TRBD1. V was clipped by 0 bases and J by 4 bases; unmatched bases: 4. The CDR3 has 15 amino acids. CDR1 SEHNR and CDR2 FQNEAQ come from the germline V gene (reference sequence). The chain's CDR3 is CASSLADRAVTEAFF. CDR3 sequence (DNA): TGTGCCAGCAGCTTAGCGGACAGGGCGGTCACTGAAGCTTTCTTT.

This sequence joins TRBV6-1 and TRBJ2-5; D is possibly TRBD1 (6 bases). This CDR3 comprises 17 residues. CDR1 and CDR2 from the germline V gene are MNHNS and SASEGT. V lost 1 base and J 4 bases, leaving 19 bases between the germline ends. The CDR3 DNA is TGTGCCAGCAGTGAAGAACACAGGGTTGTGGCTTTAGAGACCCAGTACTTC. Translating it yields CASSEEHRVVALETQYF.

DNA for the CDR3: TGTGCCAGCAGCTTGGATGTCGGGACTAGCGCCTACGAGCAGTACTTC. This sequence encodes CASSLDVGTSAYEQYF. The chain uses TRBV5-4 and TRBJ2-7; 10 bases match TRBD2. J was trimmed by 2 bases and V by 0 bases; bases with no gene match: 5. The CDR3 extends over 16 amino acids. Germline CDR1 is SGHNT and CDR2 is YYREEE (reference sequence).

The chain carries TRBV5-6 and TRBJ1-2; D is possibly TRBD1 (5 bases). The CDR3 runs 16 residues. CDR1 and CDR2 from the germline V gene are SGHDT and YYEEEE. V lost 0 bases, J lost 4 bases, and 16 bases lay in between. CDR3 in DNA: TGTGCCAGCAGCTTGGCACGACTCCAGGGTTTCTATGGCTACACCTTC. This encodes CASSLARLQGFYGYTF.

The genes are TRBV4-3 and TRBJ2-2; D not certain. Germline V gives CDR1 LGHNA, CDR2 YSLEER. V was trimmed by 1 base and J by 4 bases, leaving 4 bases between them. This CDR3 has 13 residues. The CDR3 DNA is TGCGCCAGCAGCCAAGCCCGCACCGGGGAGCTGTTTTTT. Protein sequence: CASSQARTGELFF.

The V call is TRBV13, the J call TRBJ2-2; TRBD2 aligns across 9 bases. CDR3 length: 15 amino acids. With 5 bases clipped from V and 7 bases from J, the junction kept 8 bases outside the gene matches. Germline V lookup: CDR1 PRHDT, CDR2 FYEKMQ (reference sequence). The CDR3 DNA sequence: TGTGCCAGCAGCGCCGTAGCGGGAGCGATCGGGGAGCTGTTTTTT. Protein: CASSAVAGAIGELFF.

The chain has TRBV7-9 and TRBJ2-1; 15 bases match TRBD2. The CDR3 spans 18 residues. Trimming at V came to 1 base and at J to 8 bases, leaving 9 bases not matched to a gene. From germline, CDR1 is SEHNR and CDR2 FQNEAQ (reference sequence). CDR3 in amino acids: CASSLGTSGRAFLYEQFF. CDR3 coding DNA: TGTGCCAGCAGCTTAGGGACTAGCGGGAGGGCTTTTCTCTATGAGCAGTTCTTC.

This chain connects TRBV4-3 to TRBJ2-5; 7 bases agree with TRBD2. CDR3 size: 19 residues. The junction had 18 bases not matched to a gene; V was cut back by 1 base and J by 4 bases. Germline V CDR1 and CDR2: LGHNA, YSLEER. The CDR3 DNA reads as TGCGCCAGCAGCCAAGCGGTACTAGCGACAATGGGGTTCGGAGAGACCCAGTACTTC. Protein product: CASSQAVLATMGFGETQYF.

J is TRBJ2-3 and V is TRBV9; TRBD2 might be the D (5 bases). Trimming took 4 bases from V and 4 from J, leaving 19 bases between them. CDR1 SGDLS and CDR2 YYNGEE come from the germline V gene. CDR3 length equals 16 residues. Written as DNA, the CDR3 is TGTGCCAGCAGCCTTCTCCGGGGAAGGTGGGCAGATACGCAGTATTTT. This translates into CASSLLRGRWADTQYF.

The CDR3: CASSYSRGQRYGYTF. CDR3 nucleotides: TGTGCCAGCAGTTACTCTAGGGGGCAGCGCTATGGCTACACCTTC. The V gene is TRBV6-5, the J gene TRBJ1-2; 7 bases are a match to TRBD1. V dropped 0 bases and J dropped 4; count of bases not matched to a gene: 5. The CDR3 covers 15 residues. CDR1 is MNHEY, CDR2 SVGAGI, per germline.

The chain employs TRBV6-5 and TRBJ2-7; 12 nucleotides match TRBD2. The CDR3 has 16 amino acids. V was pared by 2 bases and J by 3 bases, with 5 bases of the junction left unmatched. Germline CDR1 is MNHEY and CDR2 is SVGAGI. The CDR3, as DNA: TGTGCCAGCAGTTACCCCGGACTAGCGGGAAGCTACGAGCAGTACTTC. This encodes CASSYPGLAGSYEQYF.

The chain has TRBV7-2 and TRBJ2-1, with D possibly matching TRBD2 (6 bases). Germline CDR1 is SGHTA and CDR2 is FQGNSA. V lost 3 bases and J 5 bases, leaving 8 bases between the germline ends. This CDR3 is built from 13 residues. CDR3 amino acids: CASSFGTDNEQFF. The CDR3 DNA follows: TGTGCCAGCAGCTTTGGGACTGACAATGAGCAGTTCTTC.

The rearrangement links TRBV5-6 to TRBJ2-1; 12 bases are shared with TRBD2. The germline V gene has CDR1 SGHDT and CDR2 YYEEEE. V lost 4 bases to trimming and J lost 8 bases; unmatched junction nucleotides: 13. The CDR3 is 17 amino acids. Here the CDR3 reads CASSPPLAGGKVDEQFF. CDR3 in DNA: TGTGCCAGCAGCCCACCGCTAGCGGGAGGGAAAGTTGATGAGCAGTTCTTC.

This sequence joins TRBV5-1 and TRBJ2-7; D not resolved. Trimming cost V 4 bases and J 2 bases, with 25 bases left between them. The CDR3 length is 18 residues. In germline, CDR1 is SGHRS, CDR2 YFSETQ. In DNA form, the CDR3 reads TGCGCCAGCAGCCAAACAAGCACCGGAGTGCTTCGAACCTACGAGCAGTACTTC. Translation: CASSQTSTGVLRTYEQYF.